This T cell receptor beta chain originates from a study of blood T cells in healthy people across ages. Across the whole study: The template switching approach captured approximately one barcoded beta molecule for every two T cells.

The CDR3 is 13 amino acids. CDR1 LNHNV and CDR2 YYDKDF come from the germline V gene (reference sequence). Trimming removed 9 bases from V and 0 bases from J, with 12 bases in between. Study-level points and caveats: Roughly linear declines in TCR beta diversity per million T cells occurred with age.

Peripheral blood samples of about 10 milliliters were drawn from each donor. Of note for this clonotype: The antigen is unknown.

The authors ran a second PCR of about 6 to 12 cycles using a sample-barcoded 5' primer and a J-beta primer mix. In TCRdb, the 5' RACE reads were re-called with MiXCR into one record per CDR3 protein. The table has about 1.4 million distinct CDR3 sequences, approximately 59% seen once; the top ten hold more than 6%. The genes are TRBV15 and TRBJ2-7, with unresolved D. The material sequenced was blood. The origin of this receptor is a young man in good health. CDR3 sequence: CATRTENSYEQYF. The CDR3 DNA sequence: TGTGCCACTAGAACCGAGAACTCCTACGAGCAGTACTTC.